Below, 32 T cell receptor beta chains from the same sample are listed, as sequenced in a study of shared clonotypes between healthy human individuals. Assay used: immunoSEQ multiplex PCR; TCRdb lists only in-frame clones, some missing. The table includes roughly 2.2 million clones, around 93% detected once. Sequencing was performed on naive CD4+ T cells from PBMCs. Subset meaning: CD45RA+ positively selected. Receptor source: a man between 18 and 29 years old in good health. Some clones in this sample may be carry-over from other donors' samples.

CDR3 loop: CARSSQYF. CDR3 nucleotide sequence: TGTGCCAGAAGTTCGCAGTACTTC. This chain connects TRBV5-3 to TRBJ2-7; no clear D. TRBV5-3 is known as an ORF, though its function is uncertain. The CDR3 loop spans 8 amino acids. Trimming took off 5 bases at V and 9 bases at J, with 3 bases between the two ends.

The chain recombines TRBV11-3 with TRBJ2-3; 12 bases agree with TRBD2. Germline V gene data show CDR1 as SGHNT and CDR2 as YENEEA. V shed 5 bases, J shed 6 bases, and the junction held 9 bases outside the gene matches. This CDR3 is 16 amino acids long. CDR3 DNA: TGTGCCAGCAGCACCTCGACTAGCGGGAGTCTTGATACGCAGTATTTT. This codes for CASSTSTSGSLDTQYF. The full variable domain, its missing parts supplied by reference TRBV11-3 and TRBJ2-3, is EAGVVQSPRYKIIEKKQPVAFWCNPISGHNTLYWYLQNLGQGPELLIRYENEEAVDDSQLPKDRFSAERLKGVDSTLKIQPAELGDSAVYLCASSTSTSGSLDTQYFGPGTRLTVL.

The rearrangement links TRBV15 to TRBJ1-1; no definite D call. Trimming cost V 0 bases and J 1 base, with 15 bases left between them. Germline CDR1 reads LNHNV; CDR2 reads YYDKDF (reference sequence). The CDR3 loop spans 17 amino acids. CDR3 protein: CATSRDRVLSGNTEAFF. The CDR3 coding sequence is TGTGCCACCAGCAGAGATAGGGTACTAAGTGGGAACACTGAAGCTTTCTTT.

On this clone itself: This same CDR3 is encoded by further DNA sequences in the sample. The chain joins TRBV18 to TRBJ1-5; D not resolved. The CDR3 sequence is 13 residues long. Trimming removed 3 bases at V and 7 bases at J, with 10 bases between. CDR1 KGHSH and CDR2 LQKENI come from the germline V gene. The CDR3 loop is CASSPPEGQPQHF. The CDR3 region has the DNA TGTGCCAGCTCACCTCCCGAAGGACAGCCCCAGCATTTT.

This chain's CDR3 is CASSRVPGLRSSYEQYF. The CDR3 nucleotides are TGTGCCAGCAGCCGAGTACCGGGACTCAGGAGCTCCTACGAGCAGTACTTC. The chain recombines TRBV11-2 with TRBJ2-7; D is perhaps TRBD2 (6 bases). V lost 5 bases and J 0 bases, leaving 20 bases between the germline ends. CDR3 length: 17 amino acids. Per the germline V gene, CDR1 is SGHAT and CDR2 is FQNNGV.

V usage is TRBV28 and J usage is TRBJ1-5; TRBD1 matches 9 bases. CDR1 MDHEN and CDR2 SYDVKM come from the germline V gene. The V segment lost 1 base and the J segment 6 bases; nucleotides outside the gene matches: 7. The CDR3 consists of 16 residues. The CDR3 reads CASSLSGQGNSQPQHF. The CDR3 region has the DNA TGTGCCAGCAGTTTATCGGGACAGGGTAATAGTCAGCCCCAGCATTTT.

The chain employs TRBV4-3 and TRBJ1-4; D is ambiguous. The V end lost 0 bases, the J end lost 0 bases, and 14 bases lay between the germline ends. There are 18 residues in the CDR3. CDR1 and CDR2 (germline): LGHNA, YSLEER. This CDR3 reads CASSQDSVLRATNEKLFF. CDR3 coding DNA: TGCGCCAGCAGCCAAGATAGCGTCCTAAGAGCAACTAATGAAAAACTGTTTTTT.

The CDR3 sequence: CASSSAAGDYEQYF. The CDR3 nucleotides read TGTGCCAGCAGTTCCGCAGCGGGGGACTACGAGCAGTACTTC. The chain carries TRBV28 and TRBJ2-7, with 8 bases fitting TRBD2. Germline-derived CDR1 and CDR2 are MDHEN and SYDVKM. Germline trimming cut 4 bases from V and 3 bases from J; bases unmatched to any gene: 5. This CDR3 is 14 amino acids long.

This chain uses TRBV29-1 with TRBJ1-1, with D possibly TRBD1 on 6 matching bases. CDR1 and CDR2 (germline): SQVTM, ANQGSEA. CDR3 length: 13 residues. V was pared by 4 bases and J by 4 bases, with 13 bases between. CDR3 bases: TGCAGCGTTGGTCCGGGGGCGGGCACTGAAGCTTTCTTT. Translating it yields CSVGPGAGTEAFF.

The chain combines TRBV11-2 with TRBJ1-1; 7 bases fit TRBD1. The germline gives CDR1 SGHAT, CDR2 FQNNGV. The V and J ends lost 3 bases and 0 bases, in that order; junction bases with no gene match: 4. CDR3 length: 15 residues. The CDR3, as DNA: TGTGCCAGCAGCTTTGCGGGACAGATGAACACTGAAGCTTTCTTT. Translated, it gives CASSFAGQMNTEAFF.

The genes are TRBV7-2 and TRBJ2-5; D is undetermined. Germline V CDR1 and CDR2: SGHTA, FQGNSA. Trimming stripped 1 base from V and 1 base from J, with 10 bases between. The CDR3 sequence is 15 residues long. The CDR3 DNA is TGTGCCAGCAGCTTAGTGGCTGGATCCCAAGAGACCCAGTACTTC. Amino acids: CASSLVAGSQETQYF.

This clone was seen only a few times. The CDR3 coding sequence is TGTGCTGGGGGGAACACTGAAGCTTTCTTT. Its translation is CAGGNTEAFF. The chain is built from TRBV30 and TRBJ1-1; the D gene is possibly TRBD1 (5 bases). The CDR3 is 10 residues long. Germline V gives CDR1 GTSNPN, CDR2 SVGIG (reference sequence).

The chain combines TRBV18 with TRBJ2-1; 7 nucleotides line up with TRBD2. Unmatched junction bases numbered 4, after V lost 2 bases and J lost 3 bases. Germline V gene sequence: CDR1 KGHSH, CDR2 LQKENI. The CDR3 runs to 15 residues. In DNA, the CDR3 is TGTGCCAGCTCACCATTGTGGGAGGGCTACAATGAGCAGTTCTTC. This encodes CASSPLWEGYNEQFF.

This sequence joins TRBV11-3 and TRBJ2-2; D might be TRBD1 or TRBD2, each matching 7 bases. Germline assignment: CDR1 SGHNT and CDR2 YENEEA. V lost 5 bases and J 7 bases, leaving 11 bases between the germline ends. This CDR3 has 13 residues. CDR3 loop: CASSQGGLGELFF. The CDR3 DNA sequence: TGTGCCAGCAGCCAGGGGGGGCTCGGGGAGCTGTTTTTT.

V gene TRBV7-9 combines with J gene TRBJ1-2, with unresolved D. V was clipped by 5 bases and J by 4 bases, with 17 bases between them. The CDR3 runs 15 residues. Germline CDR1 is SEHNR and CDR2 is FQNEAQ (reference sequence). The CDR3 nucleotides are TGTGCCAGCAGCCCCGGACGGCAGTGGGGCTATGGCTACACCTTC. This sequence encodes CASSPGRQWGYGYTF.

This clone is a singleton in its sample. This rearrangement joins TRBV27 to TRBJ2-6; D could derive from TRBD1 or TRBD2 (5 bases each). The CDR3 has 19 amino acids. V was pared by 0 bases and J by 0 bases, with 15 bases between. From germline, CDR1 is MNHEY and CDR2 SMNVEV (reference sequence). The CDR3 coding sequence is TGTGCCAGCAGTTTATCGAATAGGGACGGATACTCTGGGGCCAACGTCCTGACTTTC. Its protein is CASSLSNRDGYSGANVLTF.

J is TRBJ2-7 and V is TRBV27, with D perhaps TRBD1 (6 bases). Per the germline V gene, CDR1 is MNHEY and CDR2 is SMNVEV (reference sequence). The CDR3 is 14 amino acids. The V and J ends lost 4 bases and 5 bases respectively, with 15 bases between them. This chain's CDR3 is CASSSQGVSHEQYF. The CDR3 nucleotides read TGTGCCAGCAGTTCACAGGGAGTTAGTCACGAGCAGTACTTC.

The V gene is TRBV28, the J gene TRBJ2-3; either TRBD1 or TRBD2 may fit D (5 bases each). CDR1 MDHEN and CDR2 SYDVKM come from the germline V gene. There are 16 residues in the CDR3. The V end was cut by 6 bases, the J end by 4 bases, with 20 bases between. For the CDR3, the DNA is TGTGCCAGCAGCCCGGGACGAACCCTGCAGCCAGATACGCAGTATTTT. Its protein is CASSPGRTLQPDTQYF. Variable domain in full (rest from reference TRBV28 and TRBJ2-3): DVKVTQSSRYLVKRTGEKVFLECVQDMDHENMFWYRQDPGLGLRLIYFSYDVKMKEKGDIPEGYSVSREKKERFSLILESASTNQTSMYLCASSPGRTLQPDTQYFGPGTRLTVL.

This rearrangement joins TRBV18 to TRBJ2-1; the match to TRBD1 covers 10 bases. CDR1 KGHSH and CDR2 LQKENI come from the germline V gene. V lost 3 bases to trimming and J lost 10 bases; unmatched junction nucleotides: 3. This CDR3 is 13 amino acids long. CDR3 DNA: TGTGCCAGCTCACCCGGGACAGGGGAAGAGCAGTTCTTC. This codes for CASSPGTGEEQFF.

The rearrangement links TRBV2 to TRBJ2-2, with D possibly being TRBD2 (6 bases). Per the germline V gene, CDR1 is SNHLY and CDR2 is FYNNEI. The CDR3 totals 14 residues. Trimming stripped 7 bases from V and 5 bases from J, with 14 bases between. DNA for the CDR3: TGTGCCAGCACGGAACTAGCAGCTACCGGGGAGCTGTTTTTT. This encodes CASTELAATGELFF.

Turning to this clone: At the DNA level, this CDR3 is encoded by other sequences in the same sample as well. The rearrangement uses TRBV5-4 and TRBJ2-2, with 13 bases fitting TRBD2. V gave up 3 bases and J gave up 4 bases; unmatched junction bases: 3. CDR1 is SGHNT, CDR2 YYREEE, per germline (reference sequence). The CDR3 consists of 16 residues. DNA of the CDR3: TGTGCCAGCAGCTCGAGACTAGCGGGAGGCACCGGGGAGCTGTTTTTT. This encodes CASSSRLAGGTGELFF.

This clone was found once. This rearrangement joins TRBV6-5 to TRBJ2-4; 7 bases are shared with TRBD1. In germline, CDR1 is MNHEY, CDR2 SVGAGI. J lost 12 bases, V lost 5 bases, and 13 bases had no gene match. The CDR3 loop spans 14 amino acids. CDR3 region: CASSKSLGTAHQYF. In DNA, the CDR3 is TGTGCCAGCAGTAAGAGCCTCGGGACAGCCCATCAGTACTTC.

The chain combines TRBV11-2 with TRBJ2-5, with D possibly being TRBD1 or TRBD2 (5 bases each). Per germline, CDR1 SGHAT and CDR2 FQNNGV. V lost 4 bases, J lost 3 bases, and 9 bases lay in between. The CDR3 contains 13 residues. The CDR3 DNA follows: TGTGCCAGCAGCTCCGGGACCAAAGAGACCCAGTACTTC. Residues: CASSSGTKETQYF.

V is TRBV5-5 and J is TRBJ2-7; 11 bases line up with TRBD1. Unmatched junction bases numbered 9, after V lost 4 bases and J lost 3 bases. Germline CDR1 and CDR2: SGHKS and YYEKEE (reference sequence). The CDR3 loop spans 16 amino acids. The CDR3 loop reads CASSHVSGTGGYEQYF. The CDR3 nucleotides are TGTGCCAGCAGCCATGTGTCCGGGACAGGGGGCTACGAGCAGTACTTC.

This chain links TRBV9 with TRBJ2-3, with a possible D match to TRBD1 (5 bases). The V end lost 4 bases, the J end lost 3 bases, and 18 bases lay between the germline ends. The CDR3 runs to 16 residues. Germline V gene sequence: CDR1 SGDLS, CDR2 YYNGEE. This CDR3 is CASSPRGDSPTDTQYF. DNA of the CDR3: TGTGCCAGCAGCCCCCGAGGTGACAGCCCAACAGATACGCAGTATTTT.

This rearrangement joins TRBV5-6 to TRBJ2-1; TRBD2 agrees at 11 bases. Germline lookup yields CDR1 SGHDT and CDR2 YYEEEE. V lost 0 bases and J lost 8; bases outside the gene matches: 4. The CDR3 totals 15 residues. CDR3 in DNA: TGTGCCAGCAGCTTGGTACTAGCGGGGGTAGATGAGCAGTTCTTC. It encodes CASSLVLAGVDEQFF.

The rearrangement joins TRBV5-1 to TRBJ2-1; D remains ambiguous. Trimming stripped 2 bases from V and 0 bases from J, with 9 bases between. Germline V gene sequence: CDR1 SGHRS, CDR2 YFSETQ. CDR3 length: 15 amino acids. The CDR3 DNA reads TGCGCCAGCAGCTTAAGAACCAGCTCCTACAATGAGCAGTTCTTC. It is translated as CASSLRTSSYNEQFF.

Regarding this clone: The same CDR3 can be traced to other DNA sequences in this sample. The chain employs TRBV28 and TRBJ2-5, with TRBD2 identical over 7 bases. This CDR3 spans 14 amino acids. CDR1 and CDR2 (germline): MDHEN, SYDVKM. V was pared by 4 bases and J by 1 base, with 3 bases of the junction left unmatched. The CDR3 sequence is CASSSPGGQETQYF. The CDR3 bases are TGTGCCAGCAGTTCGCCGGGAGGCCAAGAGACCCAGTACTTC.

The CDR3 DNA sequence: TGCGCCAGCAGCCTGGGACCGAATGCTATGAACACTGAAGCTTTCTTT. It specifies CASSLGPNAMNTEAFF. This rearrangement joins TRBV5-1 to TRBJ1-1; tentative D call: TRBD1 (5 bases). The CDR3 is made up of 16 amino acids. From germline, CDR1 is SGHRS and CDR2 YFSETQ. Between the trimmed V and J ends, which lost 4 bases and 0 bases, there was a span of 16 bases.

Concerning this clone: Compared with germline, one end of the junction differs, possibly owing to a read error. This specimen includes other DNA sequences encoding the same CDR3. The chain employs TRBV5-1 and TRBJ1-5, with 7 bases that match TRBD1. The CDR3 totals 14 residues. Germline V gives CDR1 SGHRS, CDR2 YFSETQ. CDR3 nucleotide sequence: TGCGCCAGCAGCTTGGACAGGGGCAACCAGCCCCAGCATTTT. Translation: CASSLDRGNQPQHF.

The rearrangement links TRBV19 to TRBJ1-4; D gene unclear. Germline CDR1 is LNHDA and CDR2 is SQIVND (reference sequence). This CDR3 contains 14 residues. V was clipped by 3 bases and J by 2 bases, with 7 bases between them. The DNA for the CDR3 is TGTGCCAGTAGTATGGGTAGGACTAATGAAAAACTGTTTTTT. It yields the protein CASSMGRTNEKLFF.

Remarks on this clone: At the DNA level, this CDR3 is encoded by other sequences in the same sample as well. V usage is TRBV9 and J usage is TRBJ1-1; TRBD1 agrees at 8 bases. There are 13 residues in the CDR3. The V gene's germline CDR1 is SGDLS and CDR2 YYNGEE. The V gene end was trimmed by 4 bases and the J gene end by 8 bases; junction bases not matched to a gene: 7. The CDR3 here is CASSPRQGREAFF. CDR3 bases: TGTGCCAGCAGCCCCCGACAGGGGCGGGAAGCTTTCTTT.